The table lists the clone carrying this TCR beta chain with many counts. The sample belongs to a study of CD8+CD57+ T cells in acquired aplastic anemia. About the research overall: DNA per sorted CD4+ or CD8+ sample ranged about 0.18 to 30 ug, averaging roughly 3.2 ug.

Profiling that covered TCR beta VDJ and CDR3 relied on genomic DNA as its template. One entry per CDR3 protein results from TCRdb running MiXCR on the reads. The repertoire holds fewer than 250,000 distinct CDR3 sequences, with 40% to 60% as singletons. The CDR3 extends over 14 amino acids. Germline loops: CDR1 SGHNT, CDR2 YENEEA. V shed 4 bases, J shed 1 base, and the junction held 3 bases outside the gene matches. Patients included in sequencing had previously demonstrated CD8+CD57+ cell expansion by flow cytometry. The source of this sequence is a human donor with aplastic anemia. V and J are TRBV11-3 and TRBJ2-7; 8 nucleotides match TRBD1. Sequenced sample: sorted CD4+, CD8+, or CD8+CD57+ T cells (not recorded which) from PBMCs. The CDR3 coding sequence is TGTGCCAGCAGCTCCCGGGACAGGTCCTACGAGCAGTACTTC. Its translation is CASSSRDRSYEQYF.